In this sample, the clone carrying this T cell receptor beta chain turned up once. The data were taken from a study of blood T cell repertoires in COVID-19. Generated by immunoSEQ multiplex PCR, the TCRdb table keeps only in-frame clones and is missing some. The table records about 190,000 clones, around 85% of them present only once. Germline CDR1 SGHAT, CDR2 FQNNGV. Trimming stripped 0 bases from V and 1 base from J, with 14 bases between. The CDR3 spans 17 residues. The chain carries TRBV11-2 and TRBJ2-3; D call uncertain. The TCR was taken from a woman aged 45-59 years with acute or convalescent COVID-19. The source material was peripheral blood. The DNA for the CDR3 is TGTGCCAGCAGCTTAGATGCCCATGGTGGCCGCACAGATACGCAGTATTTT. Translation gives CASSLDAHGGRTDTQYF.